This T cell receptor beta chain was documented in a study of molecular identifiers for immune sequencing clone quantification. TCRdb re-called the PCR reads with MiXCR, one entry per CDR3 protein. Here the sample spans approximately 550,000 distinct CDR3 sequences, 20% to 25% being singletons. This clonotype was counted many times. The CDR3 totals 12 residues. J gave up 12 bases and V 2 bases, and 8 bases lay outside the gene matches. Per the germline V gene, CDR1 is SGHKS and CDR2 is YYEKEE (reference sequence). The chain is built from TRBV5-5 and TRBJ2-7, with 7 bases matching TRBD1. Sequencing input: naive CD8+ T cells from blood, with Jurkat cell RNA spiked in. Subset denoted: FACS-sorted CD8+CD4-CCR7+CD45RA+ naive T cells. The clonotype comes from a human donor in good health. Some libraries in this study had Jurkat cell RNA spiked in. CDR3 sequence (DNA): TGTGCCAGCAGCTTTGACAGGGAAGATCGGTACTTC. This encodes CASSFDREDRYF. Full variable domain (remainder filled in from reference TRBV5-5 and TRBJ2-7): DAGVTQSPTHLIKTRGQQVTLRCSPISGHKSVSWYQQVLGQGPQFIFQYYEKEERGRGNFPDRFSARQFPNYSSELNVNALLLGDSALYLCASSFDREDRYFGPGTRLTVT.